This T cell receptor (beta chain) was sequenced during a study of Ad26.COV2.S vaccination and SARS-CoV-2 variants. Study findings and constraints: Spike-specific TCR breadth was greater in vaccine than placebo recipients.

This sample's treatment: some 19 received Ad26.COV2.S at low or high dose, single or two shots; five or six received placebo; per-sample allocation not given. Day 63 following the first vaccine or placebo injection was when the samples were taken. Based in Boston, the donor was an adult of 18-55 years. Germline V gene lookup returns CDR1 SGHTA and CDR2 FQGNSA. Trimming removed 3 bases from V and 4 bases from J, with 6 bases in between. This CDR3 is 12 amino acids long. This table comes from immunoSEQ multiplex PCR, and its TCRdb copy is limited to in-frame clones, with some not included. Of 440,000 or so clones detected, approximately 92% appear once; the ten largest clones hold approximately 1.6%. As for this clone: The target antigen is unknown.

The sequence derives from a person between 18 and 60 years old who received the Ad26.COV2.S COVID-19 vaccine or a placebo. This chain links TRBV7-2 with TRBJ2-5; D perhaps matches TRBD2 (5 bases). Sequences were derived from peripheral blood, sampled in a trial of Ad26.COV2.S vaccine versus placebo. CDR3 DNA: TGTGCCAGCAGCTTCGCGGGAGAGACCCAGTACTTC. It encodes CASSFAGETQYF.